One sample yielded the 3 T cell receptor beta chains listed below, sequenced in a study of blood T cells in healthy people across ages. A J-beta primer mix and a sample-barcoded 5' primer were used in a second PCR of about 6 to 12 cycles. From the 5' RACE reads, TCRdb called clonotypes with MiXCR, one entry per CDR3 protein. The sample records around 870,000 distinct CDR3 sequences, around 26% being singletons. The sample taken for sequencing was blood. Every receptor here comes from a woman of 80 years or more in good health.

This clonotype was seen more than once but under ten times. This chain uses TRBV5-1 with TRBJ2-3; D is possibly TRBD1 (6 bases). This CDR3 spans 15 amino acids. The germline CDR1 and CDR2 sequences are SGHRS and YFSETQ. Trimming left V 5 bases short and J 0 bases short, with 13 bases between. The CDR3: CASSHGQSSTDTQYF. The CDR3 DNA sequence: TGCGCCAGCAGTCATGGACAGTCTAGCACAGATACGCAGTATTTT.

The genes are TRBV10-2 and TRBJ1-1, with TRBD1 as a possible D gene (5 bases). The CDR3 is 13 residues long. Trimming pared 6 bases from V and 6 bases from J, leaving 14 bases between. The germline V gene encodes CDR1 WSHSY and CDR2 SAAADI. The CDR3 DNA follows: TGCGCCAGCAGAGAACGGGGGAGGCCTGAAGCTTTCTTT. Translated, it gives CASRERGRPEAFF.

J is TRBJ2-7 and V is TRBV28; TRBD1 aligns across 9 bases. The CDR3 extends over 14 amino acids. J was trimmed by 10 bases and V by 7 bases; bases with no gene match: 14. The germline V gene has CDR1 MDHEN and CDR2 SYDVKM. As DNA, the CDR3 is TGTGCCAGCAAAGCCGGGACAGGGATAAACATTCAGTACGTC. This codes for CASKAGTGINIQYV.